The next 11 T cell receptor beta chains were all read from a single sample in a study of T-cell reconstitution after alpha-beta-depleted transplantation in children. Researchers prepared the TCRbeta library using unique molecular identifiers, the study reports. TCRdb analysed the PCR reads with MiXCR anew, one entry per CDR3 protein. Of about 78,000 distinct CDR3 sequences in the sample, roughly 15% are singletons; the top ten hold less than 35%. The sample consisted of PBMCs, mostly from graft donor cells, taken 180 days after TCRalphabeta/CD19-depleted stem cell transplant. All receptors come from a male patient between 2 and 9 years old who had a stem cell transplant for acute lymphoblastic leukemia, so the T cells may come from the graft donor.

This clonotype has at least ten counts. This chain uses TRBV7-2 with TRBJ2-3; D is possibly TRBD2 (6 bases). The CDR3 has 14 residues. Germline V gives CDR1 SGHTA, CDR2 FQGNSA. V lost 6 bases, J lost 3 bases, and 13 bases lay in between. In DNA form, the CDR3 reads TGTGCCAGCAGTTTGGGGGGAAGAACAGATACGCAGTATTTT. Its translation: CASSLGGRTDTQYF.

This clonotype has more than one count but fewer than ten. J is TRBJ2-7 and V is TRBV15; 7 nucleotides agree with TRBD1. The ends lost 6 bases at V and 3 bases at J; junction bases unmatched: 11. The CDR3 spans 15 residues. Germline V lookup: CDR1 LNHNV, CDR2 YYDKDF (reference sequence). As DNA, the CDR3 is TGTGCCACCAGGAAGACAGGGCCAGTGGTCTACGAGCAGTACTTC. The encoded protein is CATRKTGPVVYEQYF.

This clonotype was seen a few times. The chain joins TRBV7-2 to TRBJ1-6; 7 positions match TRBD1. Germline CDR1 is SGHTA and CDR2 is FQGNSA. The CDR3 is made up of 15 amino acids. V trimming: 1 base; J trimming: 9 bases; junction bases outside the gene matches: 6. CDR3 nucleotides: TGTGCCAGCAGCTTAGTGGGACAGAGCAGTTCACCCCTCCACTTT. Its protein product is CASSLVGQSSSPLHF.

This clonotype was seen many times. The rearrangement uses TRBV7-6 and TRBJ1-2, with TRBD1 matching 7 bases. Germline CDR1 reads SGHVS; CDR2 reads FNYEAQ. V lost 0 bases and J lost 6; bases outside the gene matches: 1. The CDR3 runs 13 residues. As DNA, the CDR3 is TGTGCCAGCAGCTTAGCGCAGGGGGATGGCTACACCTTC. It yields the protein CASSLAQGDGYTF.

This clonotype was counted many times. The chain is built from TRBV12-3 or TRBV12-4 and TRBJ2-1, with no clear D. V was clipped by 5 bases and J by 0 bases, with 8 bases between them. CDR3 length equals 14 residues. CDR3 bases: TGTGCCAGCAGTATACCTCCCTCCTACAATGAGCAGTTCTTC. Amino acid sequence: CASSIPPSYNEQFF.

This clonotype was detected only a few times. DNA of the CDR3: TGTGCCAGCAGTTATGGGGGACAGCAAAACTATGGCTACACCTTC. As protein: CASSYGGQQNYGYTF. J is TRBJ1-2 and V is TRBV6-5; 7 bases match TRBD1. V lost 3 bases, J lost 2 bases, and 6 bases stayed unmatched. The CDR3 extends over 15 amino acids. CDR1 and CDR2 from the germline V gene are MNHEY and SVGAGI.

Ten or more counts support this clonotype. The rearrangement links TRBV5-8 to TRBJ2-5; no reliable D call. Trimming left V 4 bases short and J 4 bases short, with 5 bases between. The CDR3 totals 11 residues. Germline values: CDR1 SGHTS, CDR2 YDEGEE. CDR3 protein: CASSPSETQYF. CDR3 coding DNA: TGTGCCAGCAGCCCATCAGAGACCCAGTACTTC.

CDR3 DNA sequence: TGTGCCAGCAGTTTTGACCCGTATAAGAGGGAGCAGTACTTC. Residues: CASSFDPYKREQYF. The chain uses TRBV7-9 and TRBJ2-7; D unresolved. Germline V CDR1 and CDR2: SEHNR, FQNEAQ (reference sequence). The CDR3 has 14 residues. Trimming removed 6 bases at V and 7 bases at J, with 19 bases between.

This clonotype was picked up a small number of times. The V gene is TRBV5-6, the J gene TRBJ1-2; no clear D. The CDR3 is 13 residues long. Germline CDR1 is SGHDT and CDR2 is YYEEEE. The V end was cut by 0 bases, the J end by 2 bases, with 5 bases between. CDR3 residues: CASSLAGNYGYTF. CDR3 nucleotides: TGTGCCAGCAGCTTGGCGGGGAACTATGGCTACACCTTC.

V usage is TRBV6-2 or TRBV6-3 and J usage is TRBJ2-7, with D possibly being TRBD1 or TRBD2 (5 bases each). The germline gives CDR1 MNHEY, CDR2 SVGEGT. The CDR3 has 15 residues. V lost 5 bases, J lost 3 bases, and 17 bases lay in between. In DNA, the CDR3 is TGTGCCAGCAGTCGGGACCCTCGGGGATACTACGAGCAGTACTTC. Amino acids: CASSRDPRGYYEQYF.

This clonotype qualifies as hyperexpanded. The rearrangement uses TRBV10-2 and TRBJ2-5; a weak D match, TRBD2 (7 bases). Germline V gives CDR1 WSHSY, CDR2 SAAADI. Trimming left V 3 bases short and J 4 bases short, with 18 bases between. The CDR3 runs 16 residues. CDR3 residues: CASSDFGRGPGETQYF. The CDR3 coding sequence is TGCGCCAGCAGTGACTTCGGGCGGGGGCCCGGAGAGACCCAGTACTTC.